This TCR beta chain was documented in a study of vaccination and CD4 T cells after COVID-19 (dated by TCRdb to 2021 to 2024). Regarding the complete study: Every convalescent patient had a positive nasal swab PCR test for SARS-CoV-2, with mild disease in nine patients and severe disease in one. Post-vaccine blood samples were taken a median of 72 days after the second vaccine dose, with a range of about 13 to 250 days. The convalescent cohort included six males and four females, with two Hispanic individuals, seven Caucasians, two Asians and one multiracial person. Each participant got two doses of either the Pfizer-BioNTech BNT162b2 vaccine (n=8) or the Moderna mRNA-1273 vaccine (n=2). Post-COVID blood samples were collected from convalescent patients a median of about 92 days after diagnosis, with a range of about 30 to 161 days. In 10 COVID-19 convalescent patients and a handful of infection-naive healthy vaccine recipients, researchers compared the spike-specific CD4+ TCR repertoire from before mRNA vaccination with the repertoire from after. Control cultures received a CEFX viral epitope pool as the positive control, an HIV-1 Nef peptide pool as the negative control, or no peptide. The cultures were stimulated with overlapping spike peptide pools from SARS-CoV-2 and from the common cold coronaviruses HCoV-NL63, HCoV-OC43 and HCoV-229E. What the authors observed across the whole study: Relatively few convalescent patients were included in the study, and early timepoints after natural infection were not analyzed. Among convalescent patients, a median about 86% of the SARS-CoV-2-reactive clones seen after vaccination appeared only after vaccination, which suggests priming specific to the vaccine. An increase in the median number of SARS-CoV-2-reactive clonotypes from more than 20 after infection to 38 after vaccination was observed, but the change was not found to be significant. In convalescent patients, nearly all vaccine-specific clones (304 of 307) were found to be mono-reactive for SARS-CoV-2 spike rather than cross-reactive with common cold coronaviruses.

This clonotype has a handful of counts. The antigen it recognizes is unknown. There are no base qualities to consult, and no much larger clone falls within one base. The sample's treatment or condition label is to be understood as: roughly 10-day PBMC culture with coronavirus spike peptide pools or control peptides (ViraFEST assay). The ViraFEST assay, used in the study, expanded antigen-specific T cells with peptide pools and then identified the expanded clonotypes through TCR sequencing. The convalescent patients' positive SARS-CoV-2 PCR tests fell between March and December 2020, which was before the Alpha, Beta and Delta variants emerged in the United States. Approximately 1.8 million PBMCs per well were cultured in IMDM with approximately 5% human AB serum and 8.5 to 10 IU/ml IL-2, plus 10 ug/ml peptide pools. Half of the culture medium was replaced with fresh IL-2-containing medium on days 3 and 7. After 10 days of culture, CD4+ T cells were isolated by negative selection using the EasySep CD4+ T cell isolation kit. Ficoll-Paque Plus gradient centrifugation was used to isolate PBMCs from whole blood, and the isolated PBMCs were then either used fresh or cryopreserved at -140C. In general, triplicate wells were set up for every culture condition.

Library creation used PCR. TCR sequencing of DNA from cultured CD4+ T cells used the Oncomine TCR Beta short-read assay at the Johns Hopkins FTIC core. The QIAamp micro DNA kit was used to extract genomic DNA from the cultured CD4+ T cells. The Oncomine TCR Beta libraries from cultured CD4+ T cells were pooled using unique dual indexes and then sequenced on an Illumina iSeq 100. In the paper's pipeline: Non-productive sequences were filtered out, and CDR3s that did not start with C, did not end with F or W, or were shorter than 7 amino acids were discarded. Antigen-specific clonotypes were identified with the MANAFEST web application by comparing peptide-stimulated wells with reference and other culture wells. To be called positive, a clone needed an FDR below 0.05, an odds ratio above 5, and a productive frequency above 0.1% in at least two of three replicate wells. Clonotypes that were significantly expanded in both SARS-CoV-2 spike wells and at least one common cold coronavirus spike condition were defined as cross-reactive. CDR3 homology was assessed with Levenshtein distances (stringdist) and unrooted phylogenetic trees (ape) in R version 3.6.1. TCRdb trimmed the raw reads at Q25, called clones with MiXCR and kept productive beta chains. Duplicate CDR3 protein sequences are folded into a single record with the most common DNA and genes. V and J calls and clone size were set by TCRdb, not the authors. This sample gives tens of thousands of distinct CDR3 sequences in total; roughly 70% of them show up just once. The ten largest clones represent roughly 8.6% of the sample.

The TCR comes from a human donor who had recovered from COVID-19. The sample comprised CD4+ T cells from blood, cultured in vitro.

The sequenced DNA is TGTGCCAGCAGTTCCGACGGGACGGCGAACACTGAAGCTTTCTTT. Translation gives CASSSDGTANTEAFF. The chain links TRBV6-2 or TRBV6-3 with TRBJ1-1; a tentative D call is TRBD1 (5 bases match). For CDR1 and CDR2, the germline V gene lists MNHEY and SVGEGT. The junction shows trimming of 4 bases on V and 1 base on J, plus 13 bases between the germline ends. From the cysteine up to the phenylalanine, the CDR3 has a length of 15 residues. The kept DNA is CDR3 alone, 45 bases in frame from the first base.